Listed below are T cell receptor beta chains from one sample, sequenced in a study of T cell changes during pregnancy in multiple sclerosis. The repertoire was sequenced with immunoSEQ multiplex PCR; TCRdb's copy has only in-frame clones and lacks some. The sample lists almost 50,000 clones, around 90% occurring once. Specimen: CD8+ T cells from peripheral blood mononuclear cells, collected after pregnancy. These receptors originate from a female donor with multiple sclerosis, enrolled in a pregnancy study. CDR3s include the opening cysteine and the closing phenylalanine or tryptophan.

V gene | CDR3 protein
TRBV6-1 | CASSEVDGTGVMNTEAFF
TRBV27 | CASSLRQARNEKLFF
TRBV12-5 | CASANGGQGYEQYF
TRBV2 | CASSGWTGTDTQYF
TRBV27 | CASGDSVNTEAFF
TRBV13 | CASSLVYRDHGYTF
TRBV5-1 | CASRRGQSDYNEQFF
TRBV12-5 | CAAGQGAGTDTQYF
TRBV10-1 | CASLRGGHTDTQYF
TRBV5-6 | CASSPGVTGGYEQYF
TRBV6-1 | CASSEGTGGVQPQHF
TRBV27 | CASSVGGGDEKLFF
TRBV19 | CASSNNRGSRTEAFF
TRBV7-3 | CASSLISDTGELFF
TRBV9 | CASSATGNYNEQFF
TRBV10-3 | CAISEPYGHQETQYF
TRBV27 | CASSPSRGGDLYEQYF
TRBV27 | CASMRESFSYNEQFF
TRBV7-3 | CASADGISTNYGYTF
TRBV2 | CASRLDRGLAYEQYF
TRBV6-6 | CASSYLTDTQYF
TRBV11-1 | CASSPGTGYYEQYF
TRBV6-1 | CASSDDRGAPNEQFF
TRBV5-5 | CASSLTPGQGTEAFF
TRBV5-4 | CASSLGGGYTF
TRBV6-1 | CASSDRVENTEAFF
TRBV4-1 | CASSQDPANYGYTF
TRBV4-1 | CASSQDPGGSSNQPQHF
TRBV27 | CASGTGGGSNQPQHF
TRBV6-1 | CASSMLGSYNEQFF
TRBV11-2 | CASSLPLLSYEQYF
TRBV11-2 | CASSTFRQGRNEKLFF